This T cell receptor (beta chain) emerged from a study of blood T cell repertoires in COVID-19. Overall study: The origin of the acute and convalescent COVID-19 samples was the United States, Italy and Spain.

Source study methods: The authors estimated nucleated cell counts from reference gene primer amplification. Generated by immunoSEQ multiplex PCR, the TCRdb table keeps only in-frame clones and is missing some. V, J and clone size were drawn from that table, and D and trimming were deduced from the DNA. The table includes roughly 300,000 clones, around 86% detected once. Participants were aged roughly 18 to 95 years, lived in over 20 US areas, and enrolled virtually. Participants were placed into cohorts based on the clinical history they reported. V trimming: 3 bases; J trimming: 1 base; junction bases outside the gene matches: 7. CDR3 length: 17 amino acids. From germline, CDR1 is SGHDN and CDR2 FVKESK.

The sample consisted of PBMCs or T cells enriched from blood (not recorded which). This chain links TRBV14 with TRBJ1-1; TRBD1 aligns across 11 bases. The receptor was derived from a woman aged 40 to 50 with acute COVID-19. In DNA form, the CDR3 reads TGTGCCAGCAGCCAGCGGACAGGGGGCGTCTGGAACACTGAAGCTTTCTTT. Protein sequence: CASSQRTGGVWNTEAFF.